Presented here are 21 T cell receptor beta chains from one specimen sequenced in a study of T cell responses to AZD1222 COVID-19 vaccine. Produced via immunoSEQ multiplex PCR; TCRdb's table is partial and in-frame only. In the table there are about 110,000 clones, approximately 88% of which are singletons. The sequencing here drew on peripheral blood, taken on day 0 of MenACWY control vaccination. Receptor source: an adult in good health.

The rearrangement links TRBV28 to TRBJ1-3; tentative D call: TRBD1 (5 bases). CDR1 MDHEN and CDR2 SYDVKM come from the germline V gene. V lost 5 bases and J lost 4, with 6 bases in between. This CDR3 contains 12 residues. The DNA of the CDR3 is TGTGCCAGCAGTGGGGGGGGAAACACCATATATTTT. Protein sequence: CASSGGGNTIYF.

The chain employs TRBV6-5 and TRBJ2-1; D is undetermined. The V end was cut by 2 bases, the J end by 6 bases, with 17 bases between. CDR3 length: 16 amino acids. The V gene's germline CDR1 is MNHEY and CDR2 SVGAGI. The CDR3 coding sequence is TGTGCCAGCAGTTACCTCGATTCCACAGTCCGCAATGAGCAGTTCTTC. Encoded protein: CASSYLDSTVRNEQFF.

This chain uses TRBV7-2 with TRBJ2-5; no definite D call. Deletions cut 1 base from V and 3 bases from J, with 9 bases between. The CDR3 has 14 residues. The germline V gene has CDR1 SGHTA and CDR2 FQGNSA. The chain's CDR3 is CASSLGSNKETQYF. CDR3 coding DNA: TGTGCCAGCAGCTTAGGTAGTAATAAAGAGACCCAGTACTTC.

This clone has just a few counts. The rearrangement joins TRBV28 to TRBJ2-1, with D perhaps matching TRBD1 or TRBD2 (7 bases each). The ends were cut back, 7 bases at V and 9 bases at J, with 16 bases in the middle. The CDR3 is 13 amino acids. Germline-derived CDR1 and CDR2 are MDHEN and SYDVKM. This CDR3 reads CASNPGGGSEQFF. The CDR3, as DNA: TGTGCCAGCAACCCAGGGGGAGGGAGTGAGCAGTTCTTC. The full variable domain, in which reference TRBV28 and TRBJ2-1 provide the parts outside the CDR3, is DVKVTQSSRYLVKRTGEKVFLECVQDMDHENMFWYRQDPGLGLRLIYFSYDVKMKEKGDIPEGYSVSREKKERFSLILESASTNQTSMYLCASNPGGGSEQFFGPGTRLTVL.

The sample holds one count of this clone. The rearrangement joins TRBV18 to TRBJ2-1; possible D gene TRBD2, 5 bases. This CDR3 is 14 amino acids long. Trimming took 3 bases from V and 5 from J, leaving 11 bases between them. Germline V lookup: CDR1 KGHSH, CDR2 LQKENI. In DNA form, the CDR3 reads TGTGCCAGCTCACCCGAGGGCAGGCACAATGAGCAGTTCTTC. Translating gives CASSPEGRHNEQFF.

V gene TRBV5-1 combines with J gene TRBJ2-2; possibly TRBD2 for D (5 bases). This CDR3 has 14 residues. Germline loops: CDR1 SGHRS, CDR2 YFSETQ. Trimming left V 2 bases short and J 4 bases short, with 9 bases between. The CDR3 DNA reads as TGCGCCAGCAGCTTTGAGGGAAGCACCGGGGAGCTGTTTTTT. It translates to CASSFEGSTGELFF. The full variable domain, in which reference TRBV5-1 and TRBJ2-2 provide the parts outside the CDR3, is KAGVTQTPRYLIKTRGQQVTLSCSPISGHRSVSWYQQTPGQGLQFLFEYFSETQRNKGNFPGRFSGRQFSNSRSEMNVSTLELGDSALYLCASSFEGSTGELFFGEGSRLTVL.

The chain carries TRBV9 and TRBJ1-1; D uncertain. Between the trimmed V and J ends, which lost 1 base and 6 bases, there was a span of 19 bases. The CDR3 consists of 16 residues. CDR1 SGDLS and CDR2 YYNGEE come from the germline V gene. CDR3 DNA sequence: TGTGCCAGCAGCGTACGTGGAGGAGGGTTGGGCGCTGAAGCTTTCTTT. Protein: CASSVRGGGLGAEAFF.

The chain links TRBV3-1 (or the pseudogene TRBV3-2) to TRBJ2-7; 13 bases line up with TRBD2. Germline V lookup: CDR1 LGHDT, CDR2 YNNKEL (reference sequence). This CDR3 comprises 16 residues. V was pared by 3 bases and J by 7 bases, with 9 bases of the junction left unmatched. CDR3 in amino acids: CASSQGLAGSMGEQYF. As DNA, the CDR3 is TGTGCCAGCAGCCAGGGACTAGCGGGAAGTATGGGGGAGCAGTACTTC.

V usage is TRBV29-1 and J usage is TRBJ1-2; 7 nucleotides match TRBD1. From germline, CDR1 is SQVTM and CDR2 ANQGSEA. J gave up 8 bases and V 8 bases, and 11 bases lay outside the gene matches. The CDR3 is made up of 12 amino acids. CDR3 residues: CSHRQGRSGYTF. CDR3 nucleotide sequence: TGCAGCCACCGACAGGGACGGTCCGGCTACACCTTC.

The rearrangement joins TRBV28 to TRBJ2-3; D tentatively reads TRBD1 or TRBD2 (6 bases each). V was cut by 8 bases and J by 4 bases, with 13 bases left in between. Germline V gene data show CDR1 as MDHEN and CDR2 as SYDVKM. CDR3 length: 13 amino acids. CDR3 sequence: CASRRGTADTQYF. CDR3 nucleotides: TGTGCCAGCCGGAGGGGGACGGCAGATACGCAGTATTTT.

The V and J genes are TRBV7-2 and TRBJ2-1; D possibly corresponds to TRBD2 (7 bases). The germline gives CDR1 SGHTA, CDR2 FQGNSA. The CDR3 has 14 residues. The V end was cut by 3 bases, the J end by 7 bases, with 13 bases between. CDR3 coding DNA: TGTGCCAGCAGCTTCGCGGGGGCTATAAATGAGCAGTTCTTC. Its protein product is CASSFAGAINEQFF.

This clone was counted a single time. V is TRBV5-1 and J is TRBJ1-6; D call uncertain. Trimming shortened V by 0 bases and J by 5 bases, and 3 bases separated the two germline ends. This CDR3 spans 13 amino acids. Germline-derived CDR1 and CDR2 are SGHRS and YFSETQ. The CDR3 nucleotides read TGCGCCAGCAGCTTGGACAATAATTCACCCCTCCACTTT. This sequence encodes CASSLDNNSPLHF.

The CDR3: CASSLTSGSYNEQFF. The DNA for the CDR3 is TGTGCCAGCAGCCTGACTAGCGGGAGCTACAATGAGCAGTTCTTC. The chain couples TRBV5-6 to TRBJ2-1; TRBD2 matches at 12 bases. Germline V CDR1 and CDR2: SGHDT, YYEEEE. CDR3 length: 15 amino acids. Trimming took 4 bases from V and 3 from J; bases not matched to a gene: 2.

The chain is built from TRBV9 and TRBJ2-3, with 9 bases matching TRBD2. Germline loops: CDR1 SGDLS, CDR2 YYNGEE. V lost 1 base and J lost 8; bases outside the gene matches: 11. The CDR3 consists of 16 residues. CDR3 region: CASSVIPAGGPGTQYF. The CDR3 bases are TGTGCCAGCAGCGTAATTCCAGCGGGGGGCCCGGGTACGCAGTATTTT.

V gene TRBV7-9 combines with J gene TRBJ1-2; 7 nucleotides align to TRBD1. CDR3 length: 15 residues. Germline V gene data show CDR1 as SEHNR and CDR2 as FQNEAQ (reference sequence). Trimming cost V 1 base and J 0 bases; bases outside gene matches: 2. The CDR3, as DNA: TGTGCCAGCAGCTTAGGGGACAGACCTAACTATGGCTACACCTTC. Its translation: CASSLGDRPNYGYTF.

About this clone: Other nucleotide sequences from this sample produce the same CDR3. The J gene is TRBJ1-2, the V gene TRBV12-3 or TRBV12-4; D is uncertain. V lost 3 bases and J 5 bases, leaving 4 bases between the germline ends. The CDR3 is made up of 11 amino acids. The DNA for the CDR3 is TGTGCCAGCAGTTTGGGTTATGGCTACACCTTC. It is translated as CASSLGYGYTF.

The CDR3: CASSEVSGISYEQYF. The CDR3 DNA sequence: TGTGCCAGCAGTGAAGTCAGCGGGATTAGTTACGAGCAGTACTTC. The rearrangement uses TRBV6-1 and TRBJ2-7; TRBD2 matches at 7 bases. The J segment lost 4 bases and the V segment lost 1 base, leaving 7 bases of the junction unmatched. The CDR3 totals 15 residues. Per the germline V gene, CDR1 is MNHNS and CDR2 is SASEGT.

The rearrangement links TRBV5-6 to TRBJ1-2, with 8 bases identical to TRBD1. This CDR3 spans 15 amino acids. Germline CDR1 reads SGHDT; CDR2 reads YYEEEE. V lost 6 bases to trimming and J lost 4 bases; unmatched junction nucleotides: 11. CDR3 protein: CASTHSVRGLYGYTF. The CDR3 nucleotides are TGTGCCAGCACCCATTCGGTCAGGGGGCTCTATGGCTACACCTTC.

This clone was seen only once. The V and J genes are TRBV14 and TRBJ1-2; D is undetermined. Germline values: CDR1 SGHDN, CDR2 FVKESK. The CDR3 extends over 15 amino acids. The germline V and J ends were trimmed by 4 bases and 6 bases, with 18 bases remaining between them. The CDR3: CASSPLTDRQHGYTF. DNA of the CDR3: TGTGCCAGCAGCCCCCTCACTGACCGGCAGCATGGCTACACCTTC.

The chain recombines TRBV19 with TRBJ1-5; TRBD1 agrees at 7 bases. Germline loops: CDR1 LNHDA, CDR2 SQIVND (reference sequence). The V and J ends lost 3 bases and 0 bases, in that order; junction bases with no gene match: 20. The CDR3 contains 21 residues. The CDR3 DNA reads TGTGCCAGTAGTATCCCGTCCGGGACAGCCTATTTCTCTTATAGCAATCAGCCCCAGCATTTT. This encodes CASSIPSGTAYFSYSNQPQHF.

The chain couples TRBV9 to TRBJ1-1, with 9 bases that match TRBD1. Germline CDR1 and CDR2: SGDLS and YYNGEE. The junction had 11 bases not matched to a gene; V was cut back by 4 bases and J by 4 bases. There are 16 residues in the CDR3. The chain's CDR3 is CASSTGTGYSGTEAFF. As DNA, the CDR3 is TGTGCCAGCAGCACCGGGACAGGGTATAGCGGCACTGAAGCTTTCTTT.